A single sample gave rise to the 12 T cell receptor beta chains below, sequenced in a study of blood T cell repertoires in COVID-19. The data were produced by immunoSEQ multiplex PCR, yet TCRdb's version contains in-frame clones alone and is incomplete. Of more than 300,000 clones listed, over 75% were seen once; the top ten hold under 11%. The sample taken for sequencing was peripheral blood. The receptors come from a woman aged 30 to 39 with COVID-19, enrolled during active disease.

The V call is TRBV19, the J call TRBJ2-1; D unclear. In germline, CDR1 is LNHDA, CDR2 SQIVND (reference sequence). The V end was cut by 7 bases, the J end by 8 bases, with 12 bases between. The CDR3 runs 12 residues. CDR3: CASKRSADEQFF. The CDR3 bases are TGTGCCAGTAAACGAAGCGCGGATGAGCAGTTCTTC.

The chain joins TRBV18 to TRBJ1-5; TRBD1 matches at 8 bases. Per the germline V gene, CDR1 is KGHSH and CDR2 is LQKENI. V dropped 4 bases and J dropped 7; count of bases not matched to a gene: 9. This CDR3 has 15 residues. Here the CDR3 reads CASSRSTGGEQPQHF. The CDR3 DNA is TGTGCCAGCTCACGTTCAACAGGGGGAGAGCAGCCCCAGCATTTT.

The gene calls are TRBV2 and TRBJ2-1, with 13 positions matching TRBD2. J was trimmed by 9 bases and V by 6 bases; bases with no gene match: 8. Per germline, CDR1 SNHLY and CDR2 FYNNEI. This CDR3 is built from 15 residues. Here the CDR3 DNA reads TGTGCCAGCAGGAATGATAGACTAGCGGGAGGTGAGCAGTTCTTC. Its protein is CASRNDRLAGGEQFF.

The rearrangement uses TRBV11-2 and TRBJ1-6; weak D call: TRBD1 (5 bases). The V end lost 5 bases, the J end lost 7 bases, and 21 bases lay between the germline ends. The CDR3 totals 17 residues. Per the germline V gene, CDR1 is SGHAT and CDR2 is FQNNGV. Written as DNA, the CDR3 is TGTGCCAGCAGCCGTTATACGGGGGGAAGTCGAAATTCACCCCTCCACTTT. This sequence encodes CASSRYTGGSRNSPLHF.

V gene TRBV13 combines with J gene TRBJ2-7; 12 positions match TRBD2. Germline CDR1 and CDR2: PRHDT and FYEKMQ (reference sequence). The CDR3 covers 16 residues. With 4 bases clipped from V and 7 bases from J, the junction kept 11 bases outside the gene matches. The CDR3 nucleotides are TGTGCCAGCAGCTCACGTCTAGCGGGAGGGCCCAGGGAGCAGTACTTC. It encodes CASSSRLAGGPREQYF.

This chain uses TRBV9 with TRBJ2-7, with D possibly being TRBD2 (5 bases). There are 15 residues in the CDR3. With 9 bases removed from V and 5 bases from J, the gap between germline ends came to 24 bases. The germline CDR1 and CDR2 sequences are SGDLS and YYNGEE. The CDR3 DNA reads TGTGCCACCGTAACTAGAGCGCCCACCCTCAACGAGCAGTACTTC. It translates to CATVTRAPTLNEQYF.

The chain recombines TRBV2 with TRBJ2-7; perhaps TRBD1 as D (6 bases). Germline CDR1 and CDR2: SNHLY and FYNNEI. The CDR3 loop spans 12 amino acids. V was pared by 1 base and J by 5 bases, with 6 bases between. CDR3 in DNA: TGTGCCAGCAGTGAAGAGGGGGACGAGCAGTACTTC. It specifies CASSEEGDEQYF.

The CDR3 here is CASGPPSGRGTDTQYF. The DNA for the CDR3 is TGTGCTAGTGGTCCTCCCAGCGGGAGGGGCACAGATACGCAGTATTTT. The V call is TRBV12-5, the J call TRBJ2-3, with 10 bases matching TRBD2. CDR3 length: 16 amino acids. The germline CDR1 and CDR2 sequences are LGHNT and FRNRAP. J lost 1 base, V lost 5 bases, and 6 bases had no gene match.

The genes are TRBV7-2 and TRBJ2-3; tentatively, D is TRBD2 (6 bases). Trimming left V 3 bases short and J 5 bases short, with 9 bases between. This CDR3 has 13 amino acids. CDR1 is SGHTA and CDR2 is FQGNSA in the germline V gene. The CDR3 region is CASSLVGGDTQYF. In DNA, the CDR3 is TGTGCCAGCAGCTTGGTCGGGGGAGATACGCAGTATTTT.

This sequence joins TRBV6-4 and TRBJ2-2, with 9 nucleotides matching TRBD2. This CDR3 is built from 18 residues. Germline V gene sequence: CDR1 MRHNA, CDR2 SNTAGT. V shed 0 bases, J shed 3 bases, and the junction held 8 bases outside the gene matches. DNA for the CDR3: TGTGCCAGCAGTGACTCGCGGGAGGGCCTCGGTCACACCGGGGAGCTGTTTTTT. Amino acid sequence: CASSDSREGLGHTGELFF.

This clone was observed once. One end of the junction fails to match germline, which may point to a read error. The chain joins TRBV20-1 to TRBJ1-1; D call uncertain. Germline loops: CDR1 DFQATT, CDR2 SNEGSKA (reference sequence). CDR3 length: 11 amino acids. CDR3: CSARRTEVELF. DNA of the CDR3: TGCAGTGCTAGAAGGACGGAGGTTGAACTCTTT.

The chain carries TRBV6-5 and TRBJ2-5, with TRBD1 matching over 10 bases. Germline loops: CDR1 MNHEY, CDR2 SVGAGI. With V trimmed by 6 bases and J by 5 bases, 6 bases remained unmatched. The CDR3 contains 14 residues. The chain's CDR3 is CASSPTGGYETQYF. DNA of the CDR3: TGTGCCAGCAGCCCGACAGGGGGCTATGAGACCCAGTACTTC.